This TCR beta chain was sequenced for a study of cytomegalovirus exposure and HLA in healthy donors. Primers included in the PCR were 60 Vbeta and 13 Jbeta primers. The table came from immunoSEQ multiplex PCR; TCRdb's copy has only in-frame clones and leaves some out. This sample yields around 120,000 clones, of which around 80% are seen a single time; around 1.8% belongs to the top ten. General observations from the study: As immune exposure information, only CMV serostatus was available.

Turning to this clone: The antigen is undetermined.

With 5 bases clipped from V and 2 bases from J, the junction kept 3 bases outside the gene matches. This CDR3 region has 15 residues. Germline loops: CDR1 KGHSH, CDR2 LQKENI. This sequence was found in a woman in her fifties or sixties in good health and CMV-seronegative. Sequenced material: PBMCs. The genes are TRBV18 and TRBJ1-1, with 12 bases identical to TRBD1. CDR3 DNA: TGTGCCAGCTCAGGGGGACAGGGGGCAAACACTGAAGCTTTCTTT. Translating it yields CASSGGQGANTEAFF.